The clone carrying this TCR beta chain was detected once. This CDR3 has 13 residues. CDR1 and CDR2 (germline): GTSNPN, SVGIG (reference sequence). V was shortened by 5 bases and J by 7 bases, with 17 bases between the two germline ends. This entry comes from a study of blood T cell repertoires in COVID-19. The data were produced by immunoSEQ multiplex PCR, yet TCRdb's version contains in-frame clones alone and is incomplete. The sample shows nearly 350,000 clones, roughly 90% of them seen only once. The sequenced sample was PBMCs or T cells enriched from blood (not recorded which). The chain employs TRBV30 and TRBJ1-2, with a possible D match to TRBD1 (6 bases). The sequence was obtained from a woman aged 25-40 years who had recovered from COVID-19. The CDR3 loop is CAWAPSPGAGYTF. The CDR3 nucleotides read TGTGCCTGGGCCCCCTCTCCAGGGGCTGGCTACACCTTC.